The clone carrying this T cell receptor beta chain has just a few counts. This specimen belongs to a study of control samples from healthy donors and cancer patients. V was clipped by 2 bases and J by 7 bases, with 9 bases between them. Germline assignment: CDR1 SGHRS and CDR2 YFSETQ. This CDR3 is 13 amino acids long. TCRdb's table, derived via immunoSEQ multiplex PCR, lists solely in-frame clones and lacks some. The sample lists fewer than 200,000 clones, approximately 90% occurring once. Source material: blood. The receptor comes from a man younger than 40 in good health. The chain combines TRBV5-1 with TRBJ2-2; D is uncertain. The CDR3 loop is CASSFSRSGELFF. As DNA, the CDR3 is TGCGCCAGCAGCTTTTCCCGGAGCGGGGAGCTGTTTTTT.